Listed below are T cell receptor beta chains from one sample, sequenced in a study of T cell repertoires in cytomegalovirus infection. Via MiXCR, TCRdb re-called the reads, giving one row per CDR3 protein. The profile shows about 220,000 distinct CDR3 sequences, approximately 38% of them singletons. The antigens for these receptors are not known. The specimen comprised CD8+ T cells from cultured PBMCs, sampled from culture after CMV antigen stimulation. The origin of the receptors is a human donor in good health (CMV status not recorded). Some clones in this sample may be carry-over from other donors' samples. CDR3s include the opening cysteine and the closing phenylalanine or tryptophan. The order of the fields is D gene, clone size, J gene, V gene, CDR3 protein, CDR3 DNA. D genes are given only for firm matches. Clone size appears in some rows only: once, few, many, or a class for an expanded clone.

D: .; size: many; J: TRBJ1-1; V: TRBV10-2; CDR3: CASRLRGNTEAFF; DNA: TGCGCCAGCAGACTTAGAGGGAACACTGAAGCTTTCTTT
D: TRBD2; size: few; J: TRBJ2-7; V: TRBV7-9; CDR3: CASSSVPSGSYEQYF; DNA: TGTGCCAGCAGCTCGGTACCTAGCGGGAGTTACGAGCAGTACTTC
D: TRBD1; size: .; J: TRBJ1-2; V: TRBV7-9; CDR3: CASRGQENSYGYTF; DNA: TGTGCCAGCAGAGGACAGGAGAACAGCTATGGCTACACCTTC
D: .; size: few; J: TRBJ2-7; V: TRBV2; CDR3: CASSEVSTRDEQYF; DNA: TGTGCCAGCAGTGAAGTTAGTACCCGAGACGAGCAGTACTTC
D: TRBD1; size: few; J: TRBJ2-2; V: TRBV7-3; CDR3: CASSLLDRVDTGELFF; DNA: TGTGCCAGCAGCTTACTCGACAGGGTGGACACCGGGGAGCTGTTTTTT
D: .; size: .; J: TRBJ2-1; V: TRBV24-1; CDR3: CATSDNSLVPNEQFF; DNA: TGTGCCACCAGTGATAACAGTCTAGTTCCCAATGAGCAGTTCTTC
D: TRBD1; size: many; J: TRBJ2-7; V: TRBV7-9; CDR3: CASSTVNRGRTYEQYF; DNA: TGTGCCAGCAGCACCGTAAACAGGGGGCGAACCTACGAGCAGTACTTC
D: TRBD2; size: few; J: TRBJ2-1; V: TRBV7-8; CDR3: CASSSSLVAGFNEQFF; DNA: TGTGCCAGCAGCTCCTCGCTTGTAGCGGGGTTTAATGAGCAGTTCTTC
D: TRBD1; size: .; J: TRBJ1-1; V: TRBV15; CDR3: CATSNRDRGLNTEAFF; DNA: TGTGCCACCAGCAACCGGGACAGGGGGCTGAACACTGAAGCTTTCTTT
D: TRBD1; size: .; J: TRBJ2-7; V: TRBV28; CDR3: CASSLRGQKSYEQYF; DNA: TGTGCCAGCAGTTTAAGGGGACAGAAGTCCTACGAGCAGTACTTC
D: .; size: .; J: TRBJ2-1; V: TRBV10-3; CDR3: CAITLNEGVRNEQFF; DNA: TGTGCCATCACCCTGAATGAGGGAGTTCGCAATGAGCAGTTCTTC
D: .; size: once; J: TRBJ1-2; V: TRBV19; CDR3: CASRIGANYGYTF; DNA: TGTGCCAGTAGGATTGGGGCTAACTATGGCTACACCTTC
D: .; size: .; J: TRBJ2-5; V: TRBV7-9; CDR3: CASSSRAITLQETQYF; DNA: TGTGCCAGCAGCTCCCGGGCCATAACCCTACAAGAGACCCAGTACTTC
D: TRBD2; size: .; J: TRBJ2-2; V: TRBV7-6; CDR3: CASSSRLAEGNGELFF; DNA: TGTGCCAGCAGCTCAAGACTAGCGGAGGGAAACGGGGAGCTGTTTTTT
D: TRBD2; size: .; J: TRBJ2-2; V: TRBV28; CDR3: CASSTGGAQNTGELFF; DNA: TGTGCCAGCAGTACGGGGGGGGCCCAGAACACCGGGGAGCTGTTTTTT
D: TRBD2; size: .; J: TRBJ2-7; V: TRBV7-3; CDR3: CASSPPPTSVDHVPNYEQYF; DNA: TGTGCCAGCAGCCCCCCACCGACTAGCGTCGACCACGTACCCAACTACGAGCAGTACTTC
D: .; size: few; J: TRBJ2-3; V: TRBV12-3/TRBV12-4; CDR3: CASSFRRGMSDTQYF; DNA: TGTGCCAGCAGTTTCAGGAGGGGGATGTCAGATACGCAGTATTTT
D: .; size: .; J: TRBJ1-4; V: TRBV14; CDR3: CASSQGEQGATNEKLFF; DNA: TGTGCCAGCAGCCAAGGGGAACAGGGAGCAACTAATGAAAAACTGTTTTTT
D: .; size: few; J: TRBJ2-7; V: TRBV7-6; CDR3: CASSLEGGTQYEQYF; DNA: TGTGCCAGCAGCTTAGAGGGGGGTACCCAATACGAGCAGTACTTC
D: .; size: .; J: TRBJ1-5; V: TRBV3-1; CDR3: CASSPREGPQHF; DNA: TGTGCCAGCAGCCCCAGGGAGGGCCCCCAGCATTTT
D: .; size: .; J: TRBJ2-3; V: TRBV11-2; CDR3: CASSLAGRSYTDTQYF; DNA: TGTGCCAGCAGCTTAGCGGGAAGGTCCTACACAGATACGCAGTATTTT
D: TRBD1; size: many; J: TRBJ2-2; V: TRBV7-2; CDR3: CASSLAPYRGRTGELFF; DNA: TGTGCCAGCAGCCTAGCCCCATACAGGGGGCGTACCGGGGAGCTGTTTTTT
D: .; size: few; J: TRBJ2-1; V: TRBV19; CDR3: CASSIEIPENGHNEQFF; DNA: TGTGCCAGTAGTATAGAAATCCCCGAGAACGGACACAATGAGCAGTTCTTC
D: TRBD1; size: .; J: TRBJ1-1; V: TRBV11-2; CDR3: CASSSQGAKTEAFF; DNA: TGTGCCAGCAGCTCCCAGGGGGCTAAGACTGAAGCTTTCTTT
D: .; size: once; J: TRBJ2-2; V: TRBV5-1; CDR3: CASSLLGTGELFF; DNA: TGCGCCAGCAGCTTGCTGGGAACCGGGGAGCTGTTTTTT
D: .; size: .; J: TRBJ1-2; V: TRBV7-9; CDR3: CASTPPGALYGYTF; DNA: TGTGCCAGCACCCCACCCGGGGCACTCTATGGCTACACCTTC